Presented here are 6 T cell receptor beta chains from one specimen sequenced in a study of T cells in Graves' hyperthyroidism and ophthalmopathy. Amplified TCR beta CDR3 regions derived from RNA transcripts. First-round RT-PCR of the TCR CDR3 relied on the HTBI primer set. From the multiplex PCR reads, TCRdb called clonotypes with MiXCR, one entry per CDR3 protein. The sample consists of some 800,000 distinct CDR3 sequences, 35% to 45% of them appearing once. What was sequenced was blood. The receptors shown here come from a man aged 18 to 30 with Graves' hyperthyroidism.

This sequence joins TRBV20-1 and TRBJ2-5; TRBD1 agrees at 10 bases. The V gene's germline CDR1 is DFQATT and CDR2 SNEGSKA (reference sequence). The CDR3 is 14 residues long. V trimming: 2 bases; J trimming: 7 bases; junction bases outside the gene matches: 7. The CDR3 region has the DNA TGCAGTGCTAGACCCCGGGACAGGGGAGGGACCCAGTACTTC. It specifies CSARPRDRGGTQYF.

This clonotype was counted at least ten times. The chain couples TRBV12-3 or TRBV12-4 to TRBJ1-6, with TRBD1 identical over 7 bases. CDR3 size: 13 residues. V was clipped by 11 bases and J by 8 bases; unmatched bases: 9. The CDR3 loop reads CACRQGEYSPLHF. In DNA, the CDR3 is TGTGCCTGCCGACAGGGTGAATATTCACCCCTCCACTTT.

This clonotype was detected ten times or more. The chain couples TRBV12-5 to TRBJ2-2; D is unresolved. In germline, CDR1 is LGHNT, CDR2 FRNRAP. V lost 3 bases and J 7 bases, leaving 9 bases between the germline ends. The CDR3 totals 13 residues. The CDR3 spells CASGLGPGGELFF. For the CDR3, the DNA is TGTGCTAGTGGTTTAGGGCCGGGCGGGGAGCTGTTTTTT.

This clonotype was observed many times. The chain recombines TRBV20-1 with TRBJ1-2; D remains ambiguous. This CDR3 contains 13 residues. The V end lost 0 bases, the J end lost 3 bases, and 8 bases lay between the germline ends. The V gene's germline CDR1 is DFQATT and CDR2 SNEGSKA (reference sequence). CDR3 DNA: TGCAGTGCTAGAGATCGACAAGACTATGGCTACACCTTC. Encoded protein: CSARDRQDYGYTF.

The CDR3 here is CASSVGQGQTQPQHF. For the CDR3, the DNA is TGTGCCAGCAGCGTAGGGCAGGGACAGACTCAGCCCCAGCATTTT. The chain combines TRBV9 with TRBJ1-5; 7 nucleotides match TRBD1. Germline CDR1 is SGDLS and CDR2 is YYNGEE. Germline trimming cut 0 bases from V and 6 bases from J; bases unmatched to any gene: 6. The CDR3 has 15 amino acids. Combining the CDR3 with reference TRBV9 and TRBJ1-5 gives the whole variable domain DSGVTQTPKHLITATGQRVTLRCSPRSGDLSVYWYQQSLDQGLQFLIQYYNGEERAKGNILERFSAQQFPDLHSELNLSSLELGDSALYFCASSVGQGQTQPQHFGDGTRLSIL.

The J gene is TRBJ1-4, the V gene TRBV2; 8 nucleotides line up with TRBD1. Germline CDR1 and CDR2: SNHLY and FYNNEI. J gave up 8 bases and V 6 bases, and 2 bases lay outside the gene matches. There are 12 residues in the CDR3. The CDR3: CASRRTGEKLFF. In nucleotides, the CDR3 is TGTGCCAGCAGGAGGACAGGGGAAAAACTGTTTTTT.